These 30 T cell receptor beta chains were sequenced from one sample in a study of blood T cell repertoires in COVID-19. The data were produced by immunoSEQ multiplex PCR, yet TCRdb's version contains in-frame clones alone and is incomplete. The sample includes roughly 180,000 clones, roughly 84% seen only once; the top ten take roughly 5.4%. Material for sequencing was peripheral blood. The source of these receptors is a woman aged 45-65 years with COVID-19, enrolled during active disease.

The chain combines TRBV7-9 with TRBJ2-7, with 11 bases matching TRBD1. Germline V gene sequence: CDR1 SEHNR, CDR2 FQNEAQ (reference sequence). There are 15 residues in the CDR3. The V gene end was trimmed by 5 bases and the J gene end by 3 bases; junction bases not matched to a gene: 6. For the CDR3, the DNA is TGTGCCAGCAGCGTAGGGACAGGGGGTTTCTACGAGCAGTACTTC. Its translation is CASSVGTGGFYEQYF.

This clone appeared a single time. This chain uses TRBV7-9 with TRBJ2-7, with D perhaps TRBD2 (5 bases). Trimming took off 7 bases at V and 0 bases at J, with 10 bases between the two ends. From germline, CDR1 is SEHNR and CDR2 FQNEAQ (reference sequence). CDR3 size: 13 residues. The CDR3 sequence is CASIRTDSYEQYF. DNA of the CDR3: TGTGCCAGCATAAGGACTGACTCCTACGAGCAGTACTTC.

The V gene is TRBV11-3, the J gene TRBJ1-6; maybe TRBD1 (5 bases). The CDR3 runs 18 residues. CDR1 is SGHNT and CDR2 is YENEEA in the germline V gene. V was trimmed by 2 bases and J by 0 bases, leaving 14 bases between them. The CDR3 is CASSLFGRDFSYNSPLHF. As DNA, the CDR3 is TGTGCCAGCAGCTTATTTGGCAGGGACTTCTCCTATAATTCACCCCTCCACTTT. The full variable domain, its missing parts supplied by reference TRBV11-3 and TRBJ1-6, is EAGVVQSPRYKIIEKKQPVAFWCNPISGHNTLYWYLQNLGQGPELLIRYENEEAVDDSQLPKDRFSAERLKGVDSTLKIQPAELGDSAVYLCASSLFGRDFSYNSPLHFGNGTRLTVT.

This rearrangement joins TRBV7-3 to TRBJ1-1; D is undetermined. In germline, CDR1 is SGHTA, CDR2 FQGTGA. The ends were cut back, 4 bases at V and 1 base at J, with 16 bases in the middle. The CDR3 is made up of 16 amino acids. CDR3 amino acids: CASSSGLLRGNTEAFF. CDR3 bases: TGTGCCAGCAGCTCCGGACTCCTCCGGGGGAACACTGAAGCTTTCTTT.

The V gene is TRBV5-1, the J gene TRBJ1-1; maybe TRBD1 (6 bases). V dropped 2 bases and J dropped 4 bases, with 12 bases sitting between them. The CDR3 is made up of 14 amino acids. Germline assignment: CDR1 SGHRS and CDR2 YFSETQ. The CDR3 protein is CASSFQQGTTEAFF. Written as DNA, the CDR3 is TGCGCCAGCAGCTTTCAACAGGGAACCACTGAAGCTTTCTTT. The variable domain in full, completed from reference TRBV5-1 and TRBJ1-1, reads KAGVTQTPRYLIKTRGQQVTLSCSPISGHRSVSWYQQTPGQGLQFLFEYFSETQRNKGNFPGRFSGRQFSNSRSEMNVSTLELGDSALYLCASSFQQGTTEAFFGQGTRLTVV.

This rearrangement joins TRBV12-3 or TRBV12-4 to TRBJ2-5, with D hard to call. The CDR3 has 12 amino acids. Trimming pared 2 bases from V and 3 bases from J, leaving 4 bases between. DNA for the CDR3: TGTGCCAGCAGTTTACTAGAAGAGACCCAGTACTTC. The encoded protein is CASSLLEETQYF.

The rearrangement joins TRBV28 to TRBJ1-2; TRBD1 might be the D (6 bases). CDR3 length: 15 residues. V was pared by 4 bases and J by 2 bases, with 14 bases between. Germline CDR1 MDHEN, CDR2 SYDVKM. The CDR3 nucleotides are TGTGCCAGCAGTTGGGGAACAGGGTCGAACTATGGCTACACCTTC. This encodes CASSWGTGSNYGYTF.

This chain connects TRBV6-1 to TRBJ1-4; D might be TRBD1 (6 bases). CDR3 length: 16 amino acids. V gave up 4 bases and J gave up 4 bases, with 16 bases separating them. Germline CDR1 reads MNHNS; CDR2 reads SASEGT. CDR3 nucleotides: TGTGCCAGCAGTGCAGTCCAGGGGCGATATAATGAAAAACTGTTTTTT. Amino acids: CASSAVQGRYNEKLFF.

The genes are TRBV6-5 and TRBJ1-1; a possible D gene is TRBD1 (6 bases). The ends were cut back, 8 bases at V and 5 bases at J, with 15 bases in the middle. The CDR3 contains 13 residues. Germline CDR1 and CDR2: MNHEY and SVGAGI. CDR3 residues: CASRGRGGTEAFF. In DNA, the CDR3 is TGTGCCAGCCGGGGCAGGGGAGGGACTGAAGCTTTCTTT.

The chain recombines TRBV29-1 with TRBJ2-1; D possibly corresponds to TRBD1 (7 bases). Germline values: CDR1 SQVTM, CDR2 ANQGSEA. The CDR3 is 14 amino acids. The V end lost 8 bases, the J end lost 1 base, and 15 bases lay between the germline ends. The CDR3 coding sequence is TGCAGCACCCCAGCAGGGGGGTCCTACAATGAGCAGTTCTTC. Translated: CSTPAGGSYNEQFF.

V and J are TRBV5-4 and TRBJ1-2, with 7 bases fitting TRBD1. The CDR3 extends over 16 amino acids. Trimming took 0 bases from V and 4 from J; bases not matched to a gene: 9. From germline, CDR1 is SGHNT and CDR2 YYREEE (reference sequence). CDR3 loop: CASSLAGQGETYGYTF. CDR3 DNA: TGTGCCAGCAGCTTGGCTGGTCAGGGGGAGACCTATGGCTACACCTTC.

This clone was recorded only once. V usage is TRBV10-3 and J usage is TRBJ1-1, with D tentatively TRBD1 (6 bases). Trimming stripped 6 bases from V and 1 base from J, with 9 bases between. The CDR3 has 13 residues. Germline CDR1 ENHRY, CDR2 SYGVKD. The CDR3 loop reads CAIRGGGNTEAFF. The DNA of the CDR3 is TGTGCCATCAGGGGAGGGGGGAACACTGAAGCTTTCTTT.

The J gene is TRBJ2-1, the V gene TRBV6-5; 9 bases agree with TRBD2. Losses at the gene ends were 4 bases for V and 7 bases for J; bases not matched to a gene: 11. The germline V gene has CDR1 MNHEY and CDR2 SVGAGI. The CDR3 contains 16 residues. CDR3 bases: TGTGCCAGCAGTTCGGGGGCCGGACTAGCGCTAAATGAGCAGTTCTTC. Translating gives CASSSGAGLALNEQFF.

The rearrangement links TRBV10-2 to TRBJ2-7; D not resolved. CDR3 length: 13 residues. The V gene's germline CDR1 is WSHSY and CDR2 SAAADI. Trimming cost V 4 bases and J 1 base, with 8 bases left between them. The CDR3, as DNA: TGCGCCAGCAGTGTTCACGGTTCCTACGAGCAGTACTTC. It specifies CASSVHGSYEQYF.

This chain joins TRBV7-8 and TRBJ1-3, with a weak D call TRBD1 (5 bases). V lost 0 bases and J lost 0, with 9 bases in between. Germline values: CDR1 SGHVS, CDR2 FQNEAQ. This CDR3 contains 16 residues. The CDR3 sequence: CASSLARRGSGNTIYF. The CDR3 DNA is TGTGCCAGCAGCTTAGCTCGGAGGGGCTCTGGAAACACCATATATTTT.

The chain combines TRBV6-2 or TRBV6-3 with TRBJ2-2, with a weak D call TRBD1 (5 bases). In germline, CDR1 is MNHEY, CDR2 SVGEGT. The ends were cut back, 4 bases at V and 1 base at J, with 7 bases in the middle. The CDR3 totals 14 residues. The CDR3 nucleotides read TGTGCCAGCAGTTTAACAGGGAACACCGGGGAGCTGTTTTTT. Translating it yields CASSLTGNTGELFF.

This clone has a single count. The rearrangement joins TRBV9 to TRBJ1-6, with 8 bases lining up with TRBD1. Germline V CDR1 and CDR2: SGDLS, YYNGEE. CDR3 length equals 16 residues. V was clipped by 4 bases and J by 8 bases; unmatched bases: 11. DNA for the CDR3: TGTGCCAGCAGCCCTAAGGGACAGGCGACACATTCACCCCTCCACTTT. It specifies CASSPKGQATHSPLHF. Complete variable domain (other parts from reference TRBV9 and TRBJ1-6): DSGVTQTPKHLITATGQRVTLRCSPRSGDLSVYWYQQSLDQGLQFLIQYYNGEERAKGNILERFSAQQFPDLHSELNLSSLELGDSALYFCASSPKGQATHSPLHFGNGTRLTVT.

This clone was seen a handful of times. CDR3 sequence: CASRESSSGNTIYF. CDR3 bases: TGTGCCAGCAGGGAATCGAGCTCTGGAAACACCATATATTTT. The genes are TRBV2 and TRBJ1-3; the D is unclear. The CDR3 runs to 14 residues. Germline CDR1 reads SNHLY; CDR2 reads FYNNEI. V dropped 6 bases and J dropped 0 bases, with 9 bases sitting between them. Full variable domain (outside the CDR3, taken from reference TRBV2 and TRBJ1-3): EPEVTQTPSHQVTQMGQEVILRCVPISNHLYFYWYRQILGQKVEFLVSFYNNEISEKSEIFDDQFSVERPDGSNFTLKIRSTKLEDSAMYFCASRESSSGNTIYFGEGSWLTVV.

The chain links TRBV28 to TRBJ2-7; 8 nucleotides match TRBD2. CDR1 and CDR2 from the germline V gene are MDHEN and SYDVKM. Trimming removed 3 bases from V and 2 bases from J; junction bases left unmatched: 12. The CDR3 consists of 17 residues. CDR3 in DNA: TGTGCCAGCAGTTTGCCCCAAAATAGCGGGGCCCCCTACGAGCAGTACTTC. It encodes CASSLPQNSGAPYEQYF.

The rearrangement joins TRBV2 to TRBJ1-5, with a tentative D call TRBD1 (6 bases). Trimming took off 5 bases at V and 0 bases at J, with 11 bases between the two ends. Germline lookup yields CDR1 SNHLY and CDR2 FYNNEI. CDR3 length: 15 residues. CDR3 loop: CASSREGGSNQPQHF. The CDR3 nucleotides are TGTGCCAGCAGTAGAGAAGGGGGTAGCAATCAGCCCCAGCATTTT.

This clone was observed a handful of times. This rearrangement joins TRBV4-2 to TRBJ2-3; a weak D match, TRBD1 (6 bases). The CDR3 totals 17 residues. V was clipped by 0 bases and J by 0 bases, with 13 bases between them. From germline, CDR1 is LGHNA and CDR2 YNFKEQ. The CDR3 sequence is CASSQEPGTTSTDTQYF. CDR3 DNA: TGTGCCAGCAGCCAAGAACCCGGGACAACTAGCACAGATACGCAGTATTTT.

The chain recombines TRBV19 with TRBJ1-1; D is possibly TRBD1 (6 bases). CDR1 LNHDA and CDR2 SQIVND come from the germline V gene (reference sequence). V gave up 4 bases and J gave up 2 bases, with 8 bases separating them. This CDR3 contains 13 residues. The CDR3 nucleotides are TGTGCCAGTAGTAGGGGACAAAACACTGAAGCTTTCTTT. Its protein product is CASSRGQNTEAFF.

The V call is TRBV9, the J call TRBJ2-7; no clear D gene. V lost 7 bases, J lost 4 bases, and 9 bases lay in between. This CDR3 spans 11 amino acids. CDR1 and CDR2 (germline): SGDLS, YYNGEE. The CDR3 region is CASGQEYEQYF. CDR3 coding DNA: TGTGCCAGCGGGCAGGAATACGAGCAGTACTTC.

The chain recombines TRBV12-5 with TRBJ2-5, with 10 positions matching TRBD2. Germline CDR1 is LGHNT and CDR2 is FRNRAP. With V trimmed by 7 bases and J by 5 bases, 7 bases remained unmatched. This CDR3 has 14 amino acids. The CDR3 loop is CASAERGGEETQYF. CDR3 DNA: TGTGCTAGTGCTGAGCGGGGGGGTGAGGAGACCCAGTACTTC.

The chain carries TRBV19 and TRBJ2-7; D is possibly TRBD1 (5 bases). Germline V gene data show CDR1 as LNHDA and CDR2 as SQIVND (reference sequence). The CDR3 totals 15 residues. The V gene lost 3 bases and the J gene lost 0 bases, with 12 bases spanning the gap. The CDR3 bases are TGTGCCAGTAGTATTGGGGCAGATTACTCCTACGAGCAGTACTTC. It is translated as CASSIGADYSYEQYF.

This chain uses TRBV20-1 with TRBJ1-6; possible D gene TRBD1, 5 bases. There are 14 residues in the CDR3. Germline CDR1 is DFQATT and CDR2 is SNEGSKA (reference sequence). Trimming took 3 bases from V and 8 from J, leaving 14 bases between them. The CDR3 reads CSASPGSRDSPLHF. For the CDR3, the DNA is TGCAGTGCTAGTCCAGGGTCTAGGGATTCACCCCTCCACTTT.

CDR3 sequence reads: CASSSGGITGELFF. CDR3 DNA: TGTGCCAGCAGCTCAGGGGGTATCACCGGGGAGCTGTTTTTT. V gene TRBV27 combines with J gene TRBJ2-2; 7 bases fit TRBD1. The germline V gene encodes CDR1 MNHEY and CDR2 SMNVEV (reference sequence). The V segment lost 6 bases and the J segment 4 bases; nucleotides outside the gene matches: 5. This CDR3 comprises 14 residues.

This clone was recorded once. The V and J genes are TRBV2 and TRBJ2-7; 7 bases agree with TRBD2. Germline lookup yields CDR1 SNHLY and CDR2 FYNNEI. The CDR3 sequence is 16 residues long. V shed 6 bases, J shed 0 bases, and the junction held 11 bases outside the gene matches. The CDR3 region has the DNA TGTGCCAGCAGGGAGAGGGGAGGGACCAGCTCCTACGAGCAGTACTTC. It specifies CASRERGGTSSYEQYF.

The rearrangement joins TRBV7-9 to TRBJ2-7; no clear D gene. Germline V gene sequence: CDR1 SEHNR, CDR2 FQNEAQ (reference sequence). The ends were cut back, 3 bases at V and 2 bases at J, with 8 bases in the middle. CDR3 length: 13 residues. Here the CDR3 DNA reads TGTGCCAGCAGCTTGGGCACTCCCTACGAGCAGTACTTC. As protein: CASSLGTPYEQYF.

This clone has only one observation. This chain joins TRBV9 and TRBJ2-5, with D tentatively TRBD1 (5 bases). The germline V gene has CDR1 SGDLS and CDR2 YYNGEE. This CDR3 has 14 amino acids. With 0 bases removed from V and 4 bases from J, the gap between germline ends came to 10 bases. The CDR3 reads CASSVDRLPETQYF. The DNA for the CDR3 is TGTGCCAGCAGCGTAGACAGGCTCCCAGAGACCCAGTACTTC.